Listed below are T cell receptor beta chains from one sample, sequenced in a study of tumor-infiltrating lymphocytes in oesophageal squamous cell carcinoma. In TCRdb, the PCR reads were re-called with MiXCR into one record per CDR3 protein. The data show some 18,000 distinct CDR3 sequences, under 50% seen once. The specimen sequenced was normal esophageal tissue next to the tumor. These receptors originate from a male donor with esophageal squamous cell carcinoma. Each CDR3 is given without its conserved first and last residue.

v_call: TRBV10-3
cdr3_aa: AITEGLGGETQY

v_call: TRBV14
cdr3_aa: ASSQGTGPYEQY

v_call: TRBV5-1
cdr3_aa: ASSGRVSYNEQF

v_call: TRBV12-3/TRBV12-4
cdr3_aa: ASSPKVSEAF

v_call: TRBV6-1
cdr3_aa: ASSEDSGGGYEQY

v_call: TRBV7-2
cdr3_aa: ASSLGPEQY

v_call: TRBV5-1
cdr3_aa: ASSPRTGVTGELF

v_call: TRBV6-6
cdr3_aa: ASSYSGTSSGANVLT

v_call: TRBV6-6
cdr3_aa: ASSYSANNYGYT

v_call: TRBV14
cdr3_aa: ASSPGQNIQY

v_call: TRBV7-3
cdr3_aa: ASSPDKNRGYNEKLF

v_call: TRBV12-3/TRBV12-4
cdr3_aa: ASSLWGESSYNEQF